These 22 T cell receptor beta chains originate from one sample sequenced in a study of blood T cell repertoires in COVID-19. Sequenced by immunoSEQ multiplex PCR; TCRdb stores in-frame clones only, minus some. The sample shows hundreds of thousands of clones, about 83% of them seen only once. The sequenced sample was PBMCs or T cells enriched from blood (not recorded which). The receptors originated from a woman aged 40 to 55 who had recovered from COVID-19.

This rearrangement joins TRBV6-5 to TRBJ1-1, with D possibly being TRBD1 (5 bases). Looked up from germline, CDR1 is MNHEY and CDR2 is SVGAGI. The V gene lost 10 bases and the J gene lost 0 bases, with 12 bases spanning the gap. CDR3 size: 13 residues. CDR3 nucleotide sequence: TGTGCCACCAGGACACCCATGAACACTGAAGCTTTCTTT. Translated, it gives CATRTPMNTEAFF.

The chain recombines TRBV12-3 or TRBV12-4 with TRBJ1-2; D unresolved. V lost 4 bases to trimming and J lost 9 bases, with 9 bases between them. CDR3 length: 11 amino acids. As DNA, the CDR3 is TGTGCCAGCAGTTACAGATTCCGCTACACCTTC. Its protein is CASSYRFRYTF.

V and J are TRBV4-1 and TRBJ2-3; 7 bases align to TRBD1. The CDR3 has 17 residues. Germline values: CDR1 MGHRA, CDR2 YSYEKL. Unmatched junction bases numbered 14, after V lost 1 base and J lost 7 bases. The DNA of the CDR3 is TGCGCCAGCAGCCAAGGCCCTAAGGGGGCAGGGACAAATACGCAGTATTTT. Translated, it gives CASSQGPKGAGTNTQYF.

The table lists this clone with a count of one. The chain carries TRBV15 and TRBJ1-5, with 7 bases lining up with TRBD1. The junction had 8 bases not matched to a gene; V was cut back by 6 bases and J by 6 bases. The CDR3 runs 14 residues. CDR1 LNHNV and CDR2 YYDKDF come from the germline V gene (reference sequence). This chain's CDR3 is CATRDPGGVQPQHF. In nucleotides, the CDR3 is TGTGCCACCAGGGACCCAGGGGGAGTTCAGCCCCAGCATTTT.

This clone was observed once. CDR3 sequence: CASSLDRAGVQQYF. CDR3 bases: TGTGCCAGCAGCTTAGACCGCGCGGGAGTTCAGCAGTACTTC. V and J are TRBV11-2 and TRBJ2-7; TRBD2 matches 7 bases. Germline-derived CDR1 and CDR2 are SGHAT and FQNNGV. The CDR3 has 14 residues. V gave up 0 bases and J gave up 8 bases; unmatched junction bases: 7.

This chain links TRBV30 with TRBJ2-7; 9 bases fit TRBD1. Trimming at V came to 0 bases and at J to 5 bases, leaving 11 bases not matched to a gene. This CDR3 is 16 amino acids long. Germline V gene lookup returns CDR1 GTSNPN and CDR2 SVGIG (reference sequence). The CDR3 coding sequence is TGTGCCTGGAGTGTAAGGGGACAGGGAGATCTTAACGAGCAGTACTTC. Translation: CAWSVRGQGDLNEQYF.

The chain is built from TRBV28 and TRBJ2-3, with TRBD2 identical over 7 bases. In germline, CDR1 is MDHEN, CDR2 SYDVKM. The CDR3 is 15 amino acids. The V and J ends lost 6 bases and 0 bases, in that order; junction bases with no gene match: 6. The CDR3 nucleotides are TGTGCCAGCAGGCCACTAGCGACTAGCACAGATACGCAGTATTTT. Amino acids: CASRPLATSTDTQYF.

The chain links TRBV7-9 to TRBJ2-2; 8 bases are shared with TRBD2. The CDR3 sequence is 16 residues long. The V segment lost 5 bases and the J segment 0 bases; nucleotides outside the gene matches: 5. The germline V gene has CDR1 SEHNR and CDR2 FQNEAQ (reference sequence). CDR3 protein: CASSSPGGANTGELFF. The CDR3 DNA reads TGTGCCAGCAGCAGTCCGGGAGGGGCGAACACCGGGGAGCTGTTTTTT. The complete variable domain, with remaining parts taken from reference TRBV7-9 and TRBJ2-2, reads DTGVSQNPRHKITKRGQNVTFRCDPISEHNRLYWYRQTLGQGPEFLTYFQNEAQLEKSRLLSDRFSAERPKGSFSTLEIQRTEQGDSAMYLCASSSPGGANTGELFFGEGSRLTVL.

About this clone: At one of its ends the junction is not consistent with the germline gene, which may arise from a read error. This rearrangement joins TRBV7-7 to TRBJ2-3, with D perhaps TRBD1 (5 bases). Germline V gives CDR1 SSHAT, CDR2 FNYEAQ (reference sequence). There are 15 residues in the CDR3. CDR3 DNA sequence: TGTGCTAGCAGCTTAGGGGTCGGCGGAACAGATACGCAGTATTTT. This sequence encodes CASSLGVGGTDTQYF.

This chain joins TRBV2 and TRBJ2-1, with 8 bases identical to TRBD1. Germline V gene data show CDR1 as SNHLY and CDR2 as FYNNEI. V shed 3 bases and J 12 bases; nucleotides not matched to a gene: 10. The CDR3 covers 14 residues. The CDR3 coding sequence is TGTGCCAGCAGTGAGCCCTACAGGGGGGTGGTGCAGTTCTTC. It encodes CASSEPYRGVVQFF.

This chain uses TRBV30 with TRBJ2-1; 14 nucleotides agree with TRBD2. CDR3 length: 12 residues. In germline, CDR1 is GTSNPN, CDR2 SVGIG (reference sequence). V gave up 3 bases and J gave up 15 bases; unmatched junction bases: 4. DNA for the CDR3: TGTGCCTGGAGCGGGACTAGCGGGAGTAGGTTCTTC. Its translation is CAWSGTSGSRFF.

The gene calls are TRBV11-2 and TRBJ1-5; no definite D call. Germline CDR1 SGHAT, CDR2 FQNNGV. V lost 5 bases and J 0 bases, leaving 11 bases between the germline ends. The CDR3 is 15 residues long. CDR3 sequence reads: CASSLEGFSNQPQHF. The CDR3 nucleotides are TGTGCCAGCAGCCTGGAGGGCTTTAGCAATCAGCCCCAGCATTTT.

V is TRBV10-2 and J is TRBJ1-6; no definite D call. This CDR3 has 13 residues. Germline CDR1 is WSHSY and CDR2 is SAAADI. V was clipped by 4 bases and J by 6 bases, with 7 bases between them. The CDR3: CASSVGSNSPLHF. The CDR3 DNA reads TGCGCCAGCAGTGTCGGGTCTAATTCACCCCTCCACTTT.

The DNA of the CDR3 is TGTGCCAGCAAACTGACAGGGAAGCAGACCCAGTACTTC. It specifies CASKLTGKQTQYF. The chain uses TRBV6-5 and TRBJ2-5, with 7 bases that match TRBD1. CDR3 length: 13 residues. V dropped 7 bases and J dropped 6; count of bases not matched to a gene: 8. Germline assignment: CDR1 MNHEY and CDR2 SVGAGI.

The gene calls are TRBV2 and TRBJ1-4, with unresolved D. CDR1 is SNHLY and CDR2 is FYNNEI in the germline V gene. CDR3 length: 13 amino acids. V was pared by 2 bases and J by 4 bases, with 5 bases between. CDR3 nucleotides: TGTGCCAGCAGTGAAACTCATAATGAAAAACTGTTTTTT. This gives the protein CASSETHNEKLFF.

This chain links TRBV30 with TRBJ2-5; no definite D call. In germline, CDR1 is GTSNPN, CDR2 SVGIG (reference sequence). The CDR3 spans 13 residues. The CDR3 DNA is TGTGCAATAGCAGCCGAACCTCGAAAGACCCAGTACTTC. This translates into CAIAAEPRKTQYF.

The V and J genes are TRBV6-5 and TRBJ1-3; weak D call: TRBD1 (5 bases). The CDR3 runs to 15 residues. Germline CDR1 MNHEY, CDR2 SVGAGI. Trimming removed 0 bases from V and 1 base from J, with 7 bases in between. CDR3: CASSYSGASGNTIYF. The CDR3 DNA sequence: TGTGCCAGCAGTTACTCAGGGGCGTCTGGAAACACCATATATTTT.

This chain joins TRBV24-1 and TRBJ2-5; a weak D match, TRBD1 (6 bases). Trimming stripped 7 bases from V and 0 bases from J, with 20 bases between. This CDR3 region has 17 residues. Germline V gives CDR1 KGHDR, CDR2 SFDVKD. CDR3 DNA: TGTGCCACCAGCCACCAGGCCCCCCGGGACAACCAAGAGACCCAGTACTTC. Translated, it gives CATSHQAPRDNQETQYF.

This chain joins TRBV4-3 and TRBJ2-5; TRBD2 might be the D (6 bases). The CDR3 covers 13 residues. Trimming pared 4 bases from V and 4 bases from J, leaving 10 bases between. Germline assignment: CDR1 LGHNA and CDR2 YSLEER. CDR3 sequence: CASSPGEAETQYF. The CDR3 DNA is TGCGCCAGCAGCCCTGGGGAGGCAGAGACCCAGTACTTC.

The rearrangement joins TRBV3-1 (or the pseudogene TRBV3-2) to TRBJ1-1; D uncertain. V gave up 4 bases and J gave up 4 bases, with 13 bases separating them. CDR1 and CDR2 (germline): LGHDT, YNNKEL (reference sequence). The length of the CDR3 is 14 residues. This CDR3 is CASSLAYGSTEAFF. In nucleotides, the CDR3 is TGTGCCAGCAGCCTCGCTTACGGGTCCACTGAAGCTTTCTTT.

The chain links TRBV28 to TRBJ2-5; a possible D gene is TRBD1 (6 bases). The V end lost 5 bases, the J end lost 4 bases, and 11 bases lay between the germline ends. The CDR3 contains 13 residues. The germline V gene encodes CDR1 MDHEN and CDR2 SYDVKM. CDR3 sequence reads: CASSPTGLETQYF. The CDR3 DNA sequence: TGTGCCAGCAGTCCTACAGGGTTAGAGACCCAGTACTTC.

The genes are TRBV7-2 and TRBJ2-7, with a possible D match to TRBD2 (6 bases). The CDR3 covers 13 residues. V shed 2 bases and J shed 6 bases, with 11 bases lying between them. Germline loops: CDR1 SGHTA, CDR2 FQGNSA. CDR3: CASSLTGVGEQYF. DNA of the CDR3: TGTGCCAGCAGCTTAACGGGAGTCGGCGAGCAGTACTTC. The full variable domain, completed using reference TRBV7-2 and TRBJ2-7, is GAGVSQSPSNKVTEKGKDVELRCDPISGHTALYWYRQSLGQGLEFLIYFQGNSAPDKSGLPSDRFSAERTGGSVSTLTIQRTQQEDSAVYLCASSLTGVGEQYFGPGTRLTVT.